Below are 3 T cell receptor beta chains sequenced from a single sample in a study of regulatory T cells in long-lasting Graves disease. Library construction for TCR beta used iRepertoire HTBI primers and Arm-PCR of CDR3 regions. One entry per CDR3 protein, called by TCRdb with MiXCR from the multiplex PCR reads. The data show some 250,000 distinct CDR3 sequences, around 16% seen once. The sample's time point: newly diagnosed GD, antithyroid drugs for less than 3 months. PBMC RNA was the source of the TCR library. The sample here was peripheral blood mononuclear cells (PBMCs), taken at new diagnosis, from a patient treated with antithyroid drugs. These TCRs come from a female donor with Graves disease.

This clonotype was counted many times. The chain employs TRBV5-5 and TRBJ1-4; D ambiguous. There are 14 residues in the CDR3. CDR1 and CDR2 from the germline V gene are SGHKS and YYEKEE (reference sequence). Trimming cost V 3 bases and J 1 base, with 7 bases left between them. CDR3 loop: CASSSDGTNEKLFF. CDR3 sequence (DNA): TGTGCCAGCAGCTCGGACGGAACTAATGAAAAACTGTTTTTT. Looking up the rest from reference TRBV5-5 and TRBJ1-4 gives the full variable domain: DAGVTQSPTHLIKTRGQQVTLRCSPISGHKSVSWYQQVLGQGPQFIFQYYEKEERGRGNFPDRFSARQFPNYSSELNVNALLLGDSALYLCASSSDGTNEKLFFGSGTQLSVL.

This clonotype appeared many times. The gene calls are TRBV29-1 and TRBJ1-1; possible D gene TRBD1, 6 bases. V was trimmed by 3 bases and J by 1 base, leaving 9 bases between them. The CDR3 extends over 13 amino acids. Germline V gene sequence: CDR1 SQVTM, CDR2 ANQGSEA. CDR3 DNA sequence: TGCAGCGTTGACGACAGGAGGAACACTGAAGCTTTCTTT. It specifies CSVDDRRNTEAFF.

This clonotype showed up many times. The chain has TRBV9 and TRBJ1-3; weak D call: TRBD1 (5 bases). The CDR3 has 14 residues. Germline V gene lookup returns CDR1 SGDLS and CDR2 YYNGEE. V was pared by 0 bases and J by 4 bases, with 8 bases between. The CDR3 DNA follows: TGTGCCAGCAGCGTAGCAGGGAGCGGAAACACCATATATTTT. As protein: CASSVAGSGNTIYF.